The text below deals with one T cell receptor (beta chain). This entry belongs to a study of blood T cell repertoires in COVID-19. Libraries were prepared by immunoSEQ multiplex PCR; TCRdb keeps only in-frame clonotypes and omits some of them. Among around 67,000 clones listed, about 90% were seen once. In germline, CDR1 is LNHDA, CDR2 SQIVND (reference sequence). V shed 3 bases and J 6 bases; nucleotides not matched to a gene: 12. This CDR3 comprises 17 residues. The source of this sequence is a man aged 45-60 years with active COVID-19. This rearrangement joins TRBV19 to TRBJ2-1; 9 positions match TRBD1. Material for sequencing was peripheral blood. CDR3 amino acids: CASSIELASTGGNEQFF. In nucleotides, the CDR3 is TGTGCCAGTAGTATTGAACTAGCGTCGACAGGGGGCAATGAGCAGTTCTTC.